The clone carrying this TCR beta chain was seen more than once but under ten times. The antigen remains undetermined. The V and J ends lost 0 bases and 0 bases respectively, with 7 bases between them. The CDR3 runs 15 residues. Germline-derived CDR1 and CDR2 are SGHRS and YFSETQ. This sample stems from a study of cytomegalovirus exposure and HLA in healthy donors. Study results and limitations: A later examination showed that TCR association rates differed by HLA locus, with DRB1 most and HLA-C fewest.

The PCR used 60 Vbeta and 13 Jbeta primers. Only in-frame clones appear in the TCRdb table, and some are missing; sequencing was by immunoSEQ multiplex PCR. Of some 62,000 clones detected, around 87% appear once; the ten largest clones hold around 1.5%. V and J are TRBV5-1 and TRBJ1-3; no clear D gene. The clonotype comes from a young man in good health and CMV-seronegative. The sequenced material came from PBMCs. Written as DNA, the CDR3 is TGCGCCAGCAGCTTGGGACTGCCCTCTGGAAACACCATATATTTT. Translating it yields CASSLGLPSGNTIYF.